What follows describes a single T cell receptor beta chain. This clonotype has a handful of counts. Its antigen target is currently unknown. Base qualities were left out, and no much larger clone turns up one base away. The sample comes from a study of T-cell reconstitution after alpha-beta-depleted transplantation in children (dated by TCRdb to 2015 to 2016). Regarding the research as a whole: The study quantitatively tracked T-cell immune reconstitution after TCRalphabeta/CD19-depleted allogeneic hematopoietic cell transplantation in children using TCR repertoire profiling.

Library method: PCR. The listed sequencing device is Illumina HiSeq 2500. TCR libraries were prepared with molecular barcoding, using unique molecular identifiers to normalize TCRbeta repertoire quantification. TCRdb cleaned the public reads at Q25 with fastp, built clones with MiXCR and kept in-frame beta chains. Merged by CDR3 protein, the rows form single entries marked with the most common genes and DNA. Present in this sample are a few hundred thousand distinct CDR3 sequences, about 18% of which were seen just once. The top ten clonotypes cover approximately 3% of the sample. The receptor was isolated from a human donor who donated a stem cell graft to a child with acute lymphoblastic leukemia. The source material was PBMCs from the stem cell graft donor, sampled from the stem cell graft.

The DNA sequence is as follows: TGTGCCAGCAGCGCAGAAAGTCTCGGGGGTTTGAACACCGGGGAGCTGTTTTTT. It translates to CASSAESLGGLNTGELFF. The rearrangement joined TRBV7-8 to TRBJ2-2; the D gene is perhaps TRBD2, from 6 matching bases. V is reduced by 5 bases and J by 1 base, leaving a spacing of 20 bases between them. Per the germline V gene, SGHVS is the CDR1 and FQNEAQ is the CDR2. From the cysteine up to the phenylalanine, the CDR3 has a length of 18 residues. Only the CDR3 DNA stays, 54 bases, in frame from base 1.